This TCR beta chain came from a study of T cell responses to AZD1222 COVID-19 vaccine. Points from the study as a whole: The study sampled repertoires only after the peak T cell response. Donors, mostly white British, included more females; clonal diversity was possibly underestimated. Seropositive status at baseline applied to only a handful of AZD1222 recipients.

Details on this clone: Its target is not known.

V was pared by 3 bases and J by 5 bases, with 8 bases between. This CDR3 comprises 14 residues. The germline V gene encodes CDR1 KGHSH and CDR2 LQKENI. Profiled with immunoSEQ multiplex PCR; TCRdb holds only in-frame clones, not every one. Of 80,000 to 100,000 clones in the sample, 80% to 90% are singletons; the top ten hold around 3.5%. The V gene is TRBV18, the J gene TRBJ1-6; D is possibly TRBD1 (5 bases). The specimen was peripheral blood, collected 28 days after the second AZD1222 dose. This receptor was obtained from an adult who received the AZD1222 COVID-19 vaccine. CDR3 nucleotide sequence: TGTGCCAGCTCACCGGGGGAGAATAATTCACCCCTCCACTTT. It is translated as CASSPGENNSPLHF.